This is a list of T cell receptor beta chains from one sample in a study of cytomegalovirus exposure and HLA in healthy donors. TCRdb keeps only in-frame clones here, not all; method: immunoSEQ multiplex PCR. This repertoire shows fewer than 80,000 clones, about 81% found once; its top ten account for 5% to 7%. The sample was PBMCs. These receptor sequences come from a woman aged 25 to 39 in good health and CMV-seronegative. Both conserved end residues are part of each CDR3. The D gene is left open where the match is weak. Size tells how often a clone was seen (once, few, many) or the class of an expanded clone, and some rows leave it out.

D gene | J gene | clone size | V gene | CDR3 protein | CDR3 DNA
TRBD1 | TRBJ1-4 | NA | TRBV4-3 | CASSQGQGRDEKLFF | TGCGCCAGCAGCCAGGGACAGGGGCGAGATGAAAAACTGTTTTTT
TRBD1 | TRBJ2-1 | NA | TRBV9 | CASSARTGEANEQFF | TGTGCCAGCAGCGCTCGGACAGGGGAGGCGAATGAGCAGTTCTTC
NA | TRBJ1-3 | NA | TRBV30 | CAWSFGQPSSGNTIYF | TGTGCCTGGAGTTTCGGACAACCGAGCTCTGGAAACACCATATATTTT
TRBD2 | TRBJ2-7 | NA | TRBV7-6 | CASSSVAGVSYEQYF | TGTGCCAGCAGCTCCGTAGCGGGAGTTTCCTACGAGCAGTACTTC
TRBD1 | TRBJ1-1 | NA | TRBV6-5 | CASSLDRVKTEAFF | TGTGCCAGCAGTTTGGACAGGGTGAAGACTGAAGCTTTCTTT
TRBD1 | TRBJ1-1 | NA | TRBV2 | CASSEALSGQGPEAFF | TGTGCCAGCAGTGAAGCCCTCTCAGGACAGGGCCCTGAAGCTTTCTTT
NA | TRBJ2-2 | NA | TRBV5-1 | CATQGQNTGELFF | TGCGCCACACAGGGACAGAACACCGGGGAGCTGTTTTTT
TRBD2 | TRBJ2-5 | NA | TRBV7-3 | CASSPGLAGVQETQYF | TGTGCCAGCAGCCCGGGACTAGCGGGAGTTCAAGAGACCCAGTACTTC
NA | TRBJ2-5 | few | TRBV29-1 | CSVTRPDSTDGETQYF | TGCAGCGTAACACGTCCGGACTCTACAGACGGGGAGACCCAGTACTTC
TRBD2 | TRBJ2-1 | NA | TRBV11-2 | CASPTSRSYNEQFF | TGTGCCAGCCCGACTAGCCGCTCCTACAATGAGCAGTTCTTC
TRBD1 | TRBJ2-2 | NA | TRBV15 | CATSRDFGTGGTGELFF | TGTGCCACCAGCAGAGATTTTGGGACAGGGGGGACCGGGGAGCTGTTTTTT
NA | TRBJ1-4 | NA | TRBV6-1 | CASSVGGTNEKLFF | TGTGCCAGCAGTGTCGGGGGTACTAATGAAAAACTGTTTTTT
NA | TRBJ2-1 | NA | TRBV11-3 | CASSPRGGGGSYNEQFF | TGTGCCAGCAGCCCCCGGGGAGGTGGGGGTTCCTACAATGAGCAGTTCTTC
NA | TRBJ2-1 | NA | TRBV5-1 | CASSPILSGTDNEQFF | TGCGCCAGCAGCCCAATCCTTAGCGGAACGGACAATGAGCAGTTCTTC
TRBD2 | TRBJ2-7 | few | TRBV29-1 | CSVALAGETAYEHYF | TGCAGCGTTGCTCTGGCGGGAGAAACAGCCTACGAGCACTACTTC
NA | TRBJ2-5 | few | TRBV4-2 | CASSQAGLQSETQYF | TGTGCCAGCAGCCAAGCAGGTCTTCAATCAGAGACCCAGTACTTC
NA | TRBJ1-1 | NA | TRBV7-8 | CASSLAQGMYTEAFF | TGTGCCAGCAGCTTAGCGCAGGGTATGTACACTGAAGCTTTCTTT
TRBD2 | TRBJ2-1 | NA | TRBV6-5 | CASSNSGSPYNEQFF | TGTGCCAGCAGTAACAGCGGGAGTCCGTACAATGAGCAGTTCTTC
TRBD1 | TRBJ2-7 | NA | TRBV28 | CASSLFQVLSGQGEEQYF | TGTGCCAGCAGCCTTTTTCAAGTCTTATCCGGACAGGGTGAAGAGCAGTACTTC
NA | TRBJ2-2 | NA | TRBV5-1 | CASSLAGLARNTGELFF | TGCGCCAGCAGCTTGGCCGGGCTAGCGAGGAACACCGGGGAGCTGTTTTTT
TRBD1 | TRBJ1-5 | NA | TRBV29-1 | CSVEVTGESNQPQHF | TGCAGCGTTGAAGTAACAGGGGAAAGCAATCAGCCCCAGCATTTT
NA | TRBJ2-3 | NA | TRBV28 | CASSFGPGNTQYF | TGTGCCAGCAGTTTTGGTCCAGGGAACACGCAGTATTTT
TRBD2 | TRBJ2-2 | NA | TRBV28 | CASSTLAGKNTGELFF | TGTGCCAGCAGTACTTTAGCGGGCAAGAACACCGGGGAGCTGTTTTTT
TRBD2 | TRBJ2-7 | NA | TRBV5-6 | CASSSGSLAGMYEQYF | TGTGCCAGCAGCTCTGGATCCTTAGCGGGTATGTACGAGCAGTACTTC
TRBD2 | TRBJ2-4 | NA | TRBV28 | CASSKGLAGGQDIQYF | TGTGCCAGCAGTAAGGGACTAGCGGGAGGCCAAGACATTCAGTACTTC
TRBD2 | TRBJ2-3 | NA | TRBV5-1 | CASSPGLAGGPDTQYF | TGCGCCAGCAGCCCGGGACTAGCGGGAGGGCCAGATACGCAGTATTTT
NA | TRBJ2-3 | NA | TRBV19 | CASSWRSADTQYF | TGTGCCAGTAGTTGGCGGTCGGCAGATACGCAGTATTTT
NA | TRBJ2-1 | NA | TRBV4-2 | CASNFGVGAARNEQFF | TGTGCCAGCAATTTTGGGGTGGGAGCCGCGAGGAATGAGCAGTTCTTC
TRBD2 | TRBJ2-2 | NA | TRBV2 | CASSEARLAGGAGELFF | TGTGCCAGCAGTGAAGCACGACTAGCGGGAGGGGCCGGGGAGCTGTTTTTT
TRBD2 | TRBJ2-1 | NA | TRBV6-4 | CASSPSLAGGGEQFF | TGTGCCAGCAGTCCATCTCTAGCGGGAGGGGGTGAGCAGTTCTTC
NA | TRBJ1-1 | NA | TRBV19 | CASSPVRGRGTEAFF | TGTGCCAGTAGTCCAGTCCGGGGGAGGGGCACTGAAGCTTTCTTT
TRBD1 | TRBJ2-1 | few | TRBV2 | CASSEAQGTEDDEQFF | TGTGCCAGCAGTGAAGCGCAAGGGACAGAAGATGATGAGCAGTTCTTC
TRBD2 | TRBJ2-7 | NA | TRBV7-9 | CASSSAGLSYEQYF | TGTGCCAGCAGCTCCGCGGGACTATCCTACGAGCAGTACTTC
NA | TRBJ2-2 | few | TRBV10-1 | CASSGTGNTGELFF | TGCGCCAGCAGTGGGACGGGAAACACCGGGGAGCTGTTTTTT
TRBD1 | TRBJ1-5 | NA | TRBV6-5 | CASSYTTGNQPQHF | TGTGCCAGCAGCTACACGACAGGGAATCAGCCCCAGCATTTT
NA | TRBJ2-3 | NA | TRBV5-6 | CASSLAGSTDTQYF | TGTGCCAGCAGCTTGGCGGGGAGCACAGATACGCAGTATTTT
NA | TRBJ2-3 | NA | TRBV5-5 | CASTRYGTDTDTQYF | TGTGCCAGCACCAGGTACGGCACGGACACAGATACGCAGTATTTT